This entry lists 6 T cell receptor beta chains sequenced from one sample in a study of control samples from healthy donors and cancer patients. The protocol was immunoSEQ multiplex PCR, while the TCRdb copy is restricted to in-frame clones and leaves out a portion. The sample contains around 130,000 clones, about 88% of which appear only once. Sequenced: blood. Receptors were obtained from a man between 50 and 59 years old in good health.

This chain links TRBV10-3 with TRBJ1-5; TRBD1 matches at 7 bases. The CDR3 has 16 residues. V dropped 8 bases and J dropped 0; count of bases not matched to a gene: 10. From germline, CDR1 is ENHRY and CDR2 SYGVKD. The CDR3 reads CAISTGGGPSNQPQHF. The CDR3 DNA reads as TGTGCCATCTCAACGGGAGGGGGCCCTAGCAATCAGCCCCAGCATTTT.

The rearrangement uses TRBV7-9 and TRBJ1-2, with a possible D match to TRBD1 (6 bases). V lost 11 bases and J lost 10, with 20 bases in between. The CDR3 extends over 12 amino acids. Germline-derived CDR1 and CDR2 are SEHNR and FQNEAQ (reference sequence). CDR3 amino acids: CAGRTDLFDYTF. In DNA form, the CDR3 reads TGTGCCGGTCGGACAGATCTTTTTGACTACACCTTC.

V usage is TRBV14 and J usage is TRBJ2-7; D possibly corresponds to TRBD2 (5 bases). The CDR3 is made up of 12 amino acids. CDR1 is SGHDN, CDR2 FVKESK, per germline. V was clipped by 4 bases and J by 3 bases, with 7 bases between them. The CDR3 loop is CASSLDYYEQYF. The DNA for the CDR3 is TGTGCCAGCAGCCTTGACTACTACGAGCAGTACTTC.

The V call is TRBV13, the J call TRBJ2-3; TRBD2 aligns across 15 bases. Germline CDR1 and CDR2: PRHDT and FYEKMQ (reference sequence). V was clipped by 4 bases and J by 0 bases; unmatched bases: 5. The CDR3 length is 18 residues. In DNA, the CDR3 is TGTGCCAGCAGCTCCTGGACTAGCGGGGGGGAAAGCACAGATACGCAGTATTTT. This encodes CASSSWTSGGESTDTQYF.

The chain is built from TRBV29-1 and TRBJ2-2; possible D gene TRBD2, 5 bases. The ends were cut back, 4 bases at V and 5 bases at J, with 17 bases in the middle. CDR1 SQVTM and CDR2 ANQGSEA come from the germline V gene. This CDR3 has 15 residues. CDR3 sequence reads: CSVALRDQATGELFF. CDR3 sequence (DNA): TGCAGCGTTGCGTTGAGGGATCAGGCTACCGGGGAGCTGTTTTTT.

The chain uses TRBV7-3 and TRBJ2-5; tentatively, D is TRBD2 (5 bases). Looked up from germline, CDR1 is SGHTA and CDR2 is FQGTGA. V was pared by 2 bases and J by 1 base, with 8 bases between. This CDR3 is 14 amino acids long. CDR3 in amino acids: CASSLFGSQETQYF. CDR3 DNA: TGTGCCAGCAGCTTATTTGGGAGCCAAGAGACCCAGTACTTC.